The 19 T cell receptor beta chains listed next were all sequenced from one sample in a study of response to subunit inactivated influenza vaccine. TCRdb independently ran MiXCR on the RT-PCR reads; one entry per CDR3 protein. Of about 780,000 distinct CDR3 sequences listed, about a fifth are singletons. The sample was PBMCs from blood, taken roughly 5 days after vaccination. Source of these receptors: a man over 45 who received an inactivated influenza vaccine.

V usage is TRBV20-1 and J usage is TRBJ2-7, with a tentative D call TRBD1 (6 bases). Germline V gene lookup returns CDR1 DFQATT and CDR2 SNEGSKA (reference sequence). The CDR3 has 12 amino acids. Trimming pared 4 bases from V and 1 base from J, leaving 8 bases between. The CDR3 loop is CSAMRGSYEQYF. CDR3 DNA: TGCAGTGCTATGAGGGGGTCCTACGAGCAGTACTTC.

Note on this clonotype: This may arise from a read error, as a much more abundant clone is one base away. The conserved final phenylalanine or tryptophan is absent from the CDR3, which likely points to a read error. This chain joins TRBV15 and TRBJ2-1; D remains unclear. CDR1 is LNHNV and CDR2 is YYDKDF in the germline V gene (reference sequence). The length of the CDR3 is 13 residues. The V gene lost 1 base and the J gene lost 8 bases, with 9 bases spanning the gap. CDR3 nucleotides: TGTGCCACCAGCAGAGCGTCCGGTCATGAGCAGTTCTCC. Translation gives CATSRASGHEQFS.

This clonotype occurred a few times. The J gene is TRBJ2-3, the V gene TRBV28, with 8 bases that match TRBD2. Looked up from germline, CDR1 is MDHEN and CDR2 is SYDVKM. The CDR3 is 16 amino acids. V lost 7 bases to trimming and J lost 0 bases; unmatched junction nucleotides: 9. DNA of the CDR3: TGTGCCAGCAACCCACAGGCGGGAGGCAGCACAGATACGCAGTATTTT. The encoded protein is CASNPQAGGSTDTQYF.

This clonotype was recorded a few times. V and J are TRBV28 and TRBJ1-5; D perhaps matches TRBD1 (6 bases). Trimming removed 3 bases from V and 6 bases from J, with 12 bases in between. Germline V gene lookup returns CDR1 MDHEN and CDR2 SYDVKM. The CDR3 sequence is 14 residues long. CDR3 nucleotide sequence: TGTGCCAGCAGTTTGTCGGGGGCGCTTCAGCCCCAGCATTTT. Translation: CASSLSGALQPQHF. Variable domain in full (rest from reference TRBV28 and TRBJ1-5): DVKVTQSSRYLVKRTGEKVFLECVQDMDHENMFWYRQDPGLGLRLIYFSYDVKMKEKGDIPEGYSVSREKKERFSLILESASTNQTSMYLCASSLSGALQPQHFGDGTRLSIL.

The chain links TRBV7-9 to TRBJ2-7; D possibly matches TRBD1 or TRBD2 (5 bases each). This CDR3 is 13 amino acids long. Germline lookup yields CDR1 SEHNR and CDR2 FQNEAQ (reference sequence). Trimming took off 3 bases at V and 4 bases at J, with 10 bases between the two ends. The CDR3 nucleotides are TGTGCCAGCAGCTTTTTGGGGGAATACGAGCAGTACTTC. Protein: CASSFLGEYEQYF.

This clonotype showed up many times. The J gene is TRBJ2-7, the V gene TRBV29-1; perhaps TRBD2 as D (6 bases). V was clipped by 7 bases and J by 2 bases, with 15 bases between them. Germline-derived CDR1 and CDR2 are SQVTM and ANQGSEA. The CDR3 spans 13 residues. CDR3 nucleotide sequence: TGCAGCGCAACCGGGACTGGGACCTACGAGCAGTACTTC. This codes for CSATGTGTYEQYF.

The chain has TRBV7-2 and TRBJ2-2; a possible D gene is TRBD2 (6 bases). Germline CDR1 is SGHTA and CDR2 is FQGNSA. V was pared by 2 bases and J by 1 base, with 11 bases between. The CDR3 totals 16 residues. DNA of the CDR3: TGTGCCAGCAGCTTACCCCGCGGGGAGAACACCGGGGAGCTGTTTTTT. Its protein is CASSLPRGENTGELFF.

There are a few counts of this clonotype. The V call is TRBV5-1, the J call TRBJ1-6; a weak D match, TRBD1 (5 bases). Germline V gene sequence: CDR1 SGHRS, CDR2 YFSETQ. The CDR3 has 15 residues. V gave up 0 bases and J gave up 9 bases, with 13 bases separating them. Written as DNA, the CDR3 is TGCGCCAGCAGCTTGGTAGGCAGGGAGAGTTCACCCCTCCACTTT. Translating gives CASSLVGRESSPLHF.

This clonotype has more than one count but fewer than ten. This chain joins TRBV4-2 and TRBJ2-7, with D possibly matching TRBD2 (6 bases). Trimming took off 0 bases at V and 2 bases at J, with 14 bases between the two ends. The CDR3 is made up of 16 amino acids. Germline V CDR1 and CDR2: LGHNA, YNFKEQ. The CDR3 bases are TGTGCCAGCAGCCAAGATGTCTCGGGAGTCCCCTACGAGCAGTACTTC. This gives the protein CASSQDVSGVPYEQYF.

This clonotype was recorded a few times. The junction departs from the called germline gene at one end, perhaps through a read error. This chain uses TRBV7-2 with TRBJ2-1; 9 bases fit TRBD1. The V gene's germline CDR1 is SGHTA and CDR2 FQGNSA. The CDR3 is made up of 15 amino acids. The DNA for the CDR3 is TGTGCCAGCAGCTTAGTGGGACAGGGCCATGAGCGTTGGGTCTTC. Translation: CASSLVGQGHERWVF. The full variable domain, rest sourced from reference TRBV7-2 and TRBJ2-1, is GAGVSQSPSNKVTEKGKDVELRCDPISGHTALYWYRQSLGQGLEFLIYFQGNSAPDKSGLPSDRFSAERTGGSVSTLTIQRTQQEDSAVYLCASSLVGQGHERWVFGPGTRLTVL.

Many counts were recorded for this clonotype. This chain uses TRBV7-9 with TRBJ1-1; D is unclear. Per the germline V gene, CDR1 is SEHNR and CDR2 is FQNEAQ (reference sequence). The CDR3 contains 13 residues. Deletions cut 5 bases from V and 3 bases from J, with 10 bases between. CDR3 amino acids: CASSRSGDTEAFF. The CDR3 coding sequence is TGTGCCAGCAGCCGAAGTGGGGACACTGAAGCTTTCTTT.

The V gene is TRBV5-1, the J gene TRBJ2-3; D possibly matches TRBD1 or TRBD2 (6 bases each). The CDR3 runs to 15 residues. Deletions cut 1 base from V and 4 bases from J, with 13 bases between. CDR1 SGHRS and CDR2 YFSETQ come from the germline V gene. CDR3 coding DNA: TGCGCCAGCAGCTTGATTGGGGGGCGCTCAGATACGCAGTATTTT. Translation: CASSLIGGRSDTQYF. The full variable domain, completed using reference TRBV5-1 and TRBJ2-3, is KAGVTQTPRYLIKTRGQQVTLSCSPISGHRSVSWYQQTPGQGLQFLFEYFSETQRNKGNFPGRFSGRQFSNSRSEMNVSTLELGDSALYLCASSLIGGRSDTQYFGPGTRLTVL.

This chain links TRBV6-5 with TRBJ2-7; no definite D call. This CDR3 has 16 amino acids. The V gene's germline CDR1 is MNHEY and CDR2 SVGAGI. The V gene lost 0 bases and the J gene lost 3 bases, with 15 bases spanning the gap. CDR3 sequence reads: CASSYSSPTFYYEQYF. The CDR3 bases are TGTGCCAGCAGTTACTCGAGCCCCACGTTCTACTACGAGCAGTACTTC.

In its sample, this clonotype was seen a few times. This chain joins TRBV12-3 or TRBV12-4 and TRBJ1-1; a possible D gene is TRBD1 (5 bases). The CDR3 has 14 residues. With 3 bases removed from V and 6 bases from J, the gap between germline ends came to 14 bases. The CDR3 loop reads CASSFGTDASEAFF. DNA for the CDR3: TGTGCCAGCAGTTTCGGGACGGATGCATCTGAAGCTTTCTTT.

The rearrangement uses TRBV7-2 and TRBJ2-1; tentatively, D is TRBD1 (6 bases). This CDR3 spans 17 amino acids. The V and J ends lost 5 bases and 7 bases respectively, with 24 bases between them. The germline V gene has CDR1 SGHTA and CDR2 FQGNSA. The CDR3 sequence: CASSHPVLGGKINEQFF. DNA for the CDR3: TGTGCCAGCAGCCACCCCGTCTTAGGGGGTAAGATAAATGAGCAGTTCTTC.

This clonotype came up a few times. The chain is built from TRBV28 and TRBJ1-5; the match to TRBD1 covers 9 bases. CDR1 is MDHEN, CDR2 SYDVKM, per germline. V was clipped by 10 bases and J by 1 base; unmatched bases: 11. The length of the CDR3 is 16 residues. CDR3: CATEIVGQGSNQPQHF. CDR3 coding DNA: TGTGCCACCGAAATAGTGGGACAGGGAAGCAATCAGCCCCAGCATTTT. Together with reference TRBV28 and TRBJ1-5, the CDR3 gives the full variable domain: DVKVTQSSRYLVKRTGEKVFLECVQDMDHENMFWYRQDPGLGLRLIYFSYDVKMKEKGDIPEGYSVSREKKERFSLILESASTNQTSMYLCATEIVGQGSNQPQHFGDGTRLSIL.

This clonotype was seen a handful of times. CDR3 protein: CASSSPGQGKYGELFF. In DNA, the CDR3 is TGTGCCAGCAGTTCCCCCGGACAGGGAAAATACGGGGAGCTGTTTTTT. The J gene is TRBJ2-2, the V gene TRBV28; 8 bases align to TRBD1. Germline V CDR1 and CDR2: MDHEN, SYDVKM. V lost 4 bases and J lost 7; bases outside the gene matches: 11. The CDR3 length is 16 residues.

This clonotype was observed a few times. This rearrangement joins TRBV6-5 to TRBJ2-4; 7 nucleotides line up with TRBD1. Unmatched junction bases numbered 3, after V lost 8 bases and J lost 8 bases. From germline, CDR1 is MNHEY and CDR2 SVGAGI. The CDR3 covers 11 residues. In nucleotides, the CDR3 is TGTGCCAGCGGCCAGGGGGACATTCAGTACTTC. This codes for CASGQGDIQYF.

This clonotype was picked up a small number of times. The chain uses TRBV5-1 and TRBJ2-3; tentative D call: TRBD2 (6 bases). V was cut by 3 bases and J by 4 bases, with 18 bases left in between. In germline, CDR1 is SGHRS, CDR2 YFSETQ. The CDR3 contains 16 residues. CDR3 in amino acids: CASSSGLPFQPDTQYF. The DNA for the CDR3 is TGCGCCAGCAGCTCGGGACTCCCTTTCCAGCCAGATACGCAGTATTTT.